Included here is one TCR beta chain sequence, with context. As processed by the authors: Amplification from reference gene primers served as the basis for estimated nucleated cell counts. The protocol was immunoSEQ multiplex PCR, while the TCRdb copy is restricted to in-frame clones and leaves out a portion. V and J calls and clone size are copied from that table; D and trimming were computed from the DNA. The sample carries under 250,000 clones, 70% to 90% recorded once. This entry comes from a study of blood T cell repertoires in COVID-19. Study summary: Samples of COVID-19 (acute and convalescent) were obtained from the United States, Italy and Spain. Nucleic acid was either cDNA or gDNA, and it came from T cells, B-cell-depleted T cells, or PBMCs.

CDR3 length equals 14 residues. J lost 2 bases, V lost 6 bases, and 5 bases had no gene match. CDR1 and CDR2 (germline): LNHDA, SQIVND (reference sequence). V and J are TRBV19 and TRBJ2-3, with 7 bases that match TRBD1. The TCR sequence derives from a man between 18 and 35 years old with active or convalescent COVID-19. Sequencing was performed on peripheral blood. CDR3 residues: CASRLGQITDTQYF. The CDR3 DNA reads TGTGCCAGTAGGCTGGGACAGATCACAGATACGCAGTATTTT.